These 20 T cell receptor beta chains share one sample of origin, sequenced in a study of control samples from healthy donors and cancer patients. Assay used: immunoSEQ multiplex PCR; TCRdb lists only in-frame clones, some missing. The sample contains just under 100,000 clones, 85% to 95% of which appear only once. Sequenced input: blood. Receptor source: a man in his late teens or twenties in good health.

This sequence joins TRBV5-1 and TRBJ1-4; D is possibly TRBD1 (6 bases). Germline CDR1 SGHRS, CDR2 YFSETQ. V lost 5 bases and J lost 4, with 12 bases in between. CDR3 length: 14 residues. The CDR3, as DNA: TGCGCCAGCAGTCAACAGGGCCTTAATGAAAAACTGTTTTTT. Its protein is CASSQQGLNEKLFF.

The chain couples TRBV9 to TRBJ1-1, with D perhaps TRBD1 (6 bases). The CDR3 totals 16 residues. Germline V gene sequence: CDR1 SGDLS, CDR2 YYNGEE. V dropped 0 bases and J dropped 4 bases, with 16 bases sitting between them. DNA for the CDR3: TGTGCCAGCAGCGTAGACGGGGGGCAGACGGTCACTGAAGCTTTCTTT. Translation gives CASSVDGGQTVTEAFF. The variable domain in full, with the rest retrieved from reference TRBV9 and TRBJ1-1, is DSGVTQTPKHLITATGQRVTLRCSPRSGDLSVYWYQQSLDQGLQFLIQYYNGEERAKGNILERFSAQQFPDLHSELNLSSLELGDSALYFCASSVDGGQTVTEAFFGQGTRLTVV.

This clone has only one observation. The V gene is TRBV7-8, the J gene TRBJ1-2; D is unclear. V lost 3 bases and J 8 bases, leaving 13 bases between the germline ends. The germline gives CDR1 SGHVS, CDR2 FQNEAQ. The CDR3 runs to 13 residues. CDR3 DNA: TGTGCCAGCAGCTTGGGTGGTAAGGGCGGCTACACCTTC. Translating gives CASSLGGKGGYTF.

The V call is TRBV25-1, the J call TRBJ1-4; D not certain. CDR1 and CDR2 from the germline V gene are MGHDK and SYGVNS. The CDR3 loop spans 11 amino acids. Trimming left V 1 base short and J 15 bases short, with 9 bases between. CDR3 in amino acids: CASSESQLVFF. CDR3 sequence (DNA): TGTGCCAGCAGTGAATCGCAGTTGGTGTTTTTT.

The V and J genes are TRBV4-1 and TRBJ2-7; unclear D gene. Deletions cut 0 bases from V and 4 bases from J, with 4 bases between. CDR3 length: 12 residues. Germline CDR1 reads MGHRA; CDR2 reads YSYEKL. CDR3 sequence: CASSQDQYEQYF. DNA of the CDR3: TGCGCCAGCAGCCAAGATCAGTACGAGCAGTACTTC.

CDR3 loop: CASSRGRTPLHF. CDR3 nucleotides: TGTGCCAGCAGCCGGGGTAGGACGCCCCTCCACTTT. The chain recombines TRBV25-1 with TRBJ1-6; no firm D call. From germline, CDR1 is MGHDK and CDR2 SYGVNS. Trimming removed 6 bases from V and 13 bases from J, with 13 bases in between. The CDR3 totals 12 residues.

The chain links TRBV13 to TRBJ1-2, with D unclear. Germline V CDR1 and CDR2: PRHDT, FYEKMQ (reference sequence). The germline V and J ends were trimmed by 4 bases and 4 bases, with 16 bases remaining between them. The length of the CDR3 is 15 residues. This CDR3 is CASSSGSIFGYGYTF. The CDR3 DNA follows: TGTGCCAGCAGCTCAGGCAGTATTTTCGGCTATGGCTACACCTTC.

This chain uses TRBV3-1 (or the pseudogene TRBV3-2) with TRBJ2-1; D perhaps matches TRBD2 (5 bases). The CDR3 runs 12 residues. CDR1 and CDR2 from the germline V gene are LGHDT and YNNKEL (reference sequence). Trimming cost V 1 base and J 10 bases, with 8 bases left between them. CDR3 DNA: TGTGCCAGCAGCCAAGTCCGGGAAGAGCAGTTCTTC. Its protein product is CASSQVREEQFF.

This chain uses TRBV20-1 with TRBJ1-1; D not resolved. CDR3 length: 11 residues. V lost 1 base and J lost 3, with 3 bases in between. CDR1 and CDR2 from the germline V gene are DFQATT and SNEGSKA (reference sequence). The DNA of the CDR3 is TGCAGTGCTAGAGGCGACACTGAAGCTTTCTTT. Its translation is CSARGDTEAFF.

This clone came up once. The chain combines TRBV14 with TRBJ1-2; D remains unclear. The V end lost 1 base, the J end lost 7 bases, and 7 bases lay between the germline ends. Germline V lookup: CDR1 SGHDN, CDR2 FVKESK. The length of the CDR3 is 12 residues. CDR3 sequence (DNA): TGTGCCAGCAGCCAAGTCTTGTTTGGCTACACCTTC. Translation: CASSQVLFGYTF.

The CDR3 DNA sequence: TGCGCCAGCAGCCAAGATCAGGGTGGAAACTACGAGCAGTACTTC. Its translation: CASSQDQGGNYEQYF. This chain connects TRBV4-1 to TRBJ2-7, with D perhaps matching TRBD1 (5 bases). CDR1 and CDR2 from the germline V gene are MGHRA and YSYEKL. The CDR3 extends over 15 amino acids. Trimming cost V 0 bases and J 3 bases, with 12 bases left between them.

The chain couples TRBV7-2 to TRBJ1-2; the D is unclear. Germline V lookup: CDR1 SGHTA, CDR2 FQGNSA. This CDR3 comprises 13 residues. The germline V and J ends were trimmed by 3 bases and 7 bases, with 12 bases remaining between them. The CDR3 coding sequence is TGTGCCAGCAGCTTTCCCCCGGCGGGTGGCTACACCTTC. It translates to CASSFPPAGGYTF.

This chain uses TRBV28 with TRBJ2-7; a possible D gene is TRBD2 (6 bases). V was trimmed by 6 bases and J by 1 base, leaving 10 bases between them. CDR3 length: 13 amino acids. From germline, CDR1 is MDHEN and CDR2 SYDVKM. CDR3 region: CASSRGSSYEQYF. In nucleotides, the CDR3 is TGTGCCAGCAGCCGGGGGAGTTCCTACGAGCAGTACTTC.

V is TRBV9 and J is TRBJ2-1; 8 bases line up with TRBD2. Germline trimming cut 2 bases from V and 12 bases from J; bases unmatched to any gene: 16. Per germline, CDR1 SGDLS and CDR2 YYNGEE. This CDR3 region has 16 residues. The CDR3 DNA reads TGTGCCAGCAGCGTGGACCCCGGGACTCAGAGCGGGAGGCAGTTCTTC. Its translation: CASSVDPGTQSGRQFF.

The J gene is TRBJ1-5, the V gene TRBV2, with unresolved D. V was cut by 7 bases and J by 6 bases, with 16 bases left in between. The CDR3 sequence is 14 residues long. Germline CDR1 SNHLY, CDR2 FYNNEI. The CDR3: CASTSGRWGQPQHF. DNA for the CDR3: TGTGCCAGCACTTCAGGACGCTGGGGTCAGCCCCAGCATTTT. Variable domain in full (rest from reference TRBV2 and TRBJ1-5): EPEVTQTPSHQVTQMGQEVILRCVPISNHLYFYWYRQILGQKVEFLVSFYNNEISEKSEIFDDQFSVERPDGSNFTLKIRSTKLEDSAMYFCASTSGRWGQPQHFGDGTRLSIL.

V is TRBV7-9 and J is TRBJ2-5; D remains unclear. The V end lost 5 bases, the J end lost 7 bases, and 8 bases lay between the germline ends. The CDR3 contains 11 residues. CDR1 is SEHNR, CDR2 FQNEAQ, per germline (reference sequence). Written as DNA, the CDR3 is TGTGCCAGCAGCCCGGCCGGGACCCAGTACTTC. This sequence encodes CASSPAGTQYF.

This sequence joins TRBV7-2 and TRBJ1-4; 9 bases agree with TRBD1. J gave up 5 bases and V 1 base, and 2 bases lay outside the gene matches. This CDR3 region has 15 residues. Per germline, CDR1 SGHTA and CDR2 FQGNSA. Written as DNA, the CDR3 is TGTGCCAGCAGCTTAGGCGGGACAGGGAATGAAAAACTGTTTTTT. Translated: CASSLGGTGNEKLFF.

The chain links TRBV19 to TRBJ1-2; 7 bases are a match to TRBD1. The CDR3 covers 12 residues. After removal of 9 bases from V and 5 bases from J, the junction contained 6 bases not matched to a gene. Germline V CDR1 and CDR2: LNHDA, SQIVND (reference sequence). The CDR3 reads CASRGDRYGYTF. The CDR3, as DNA: TGTGCCAGCCGAGGGGACAGATATGGCTACACCTTC. The full variable domain, rest sourced from reference TRBV19 and TRBJ1-2, is DGGITQSPKYLFRKEGQNVTLSCEQNLNHDAMYWYRQDPGQGLRLIYYSQIVNDFQKGDIAEGYSVSREKKESFPLTVTSAQKNPTAFYLCASRGDRYGYTFGSGTRLTVV.

This sequence joins TRBV29-1 and TRBJ2-2; the D gene is possibly TRBD2 (6 bases). Germline V gene sequence: CDR1 SQVTM, CDR2 ANQGSEA. Trimming took 7 bases from V and 5 from J, leaving 20 bases between them. The CDR3 loop spans 15 amino acids. The CDR3 nucleotides read TGCAGCGCCCTAGGGTTGAGGGGAGGAACCGGGGAGCTGTTTTTT. It codes for CSALGLRGGTGELFF.

This chain connects TRBV9 to TRBJ1-5; unclear D gene. There are 14 residues in the CDR3. The V gene lost 0 bases and the J gene lost 2 bases, with 6 bases spanning the gap. Looked up from germline, CDR1 is SGDLS and CDR2 is YYNGEE. CDR3 nucleotides: TGTGCCAGCAGCGTAGGGATGGGCAATCAGCCCCAGCATTTT. Translating it yields CASSVGMGNQPQHF.